Shown below are 7 T cell receptor beta chains from a single sample sequenced in a study of cytomegalovirus exposure and HLA in healthy donors. This PCR relied on a set of 60 Vbeta primers and 13 Jbeta primers. Profiled with immunoSEQ multiplex PCR; TCRdb holds only in-frame clones, not every one. The sample yields around 190,000 clones, about 85% seen once. Source material: PBMCs. These receptors came from a woman aged 45-59 years in good health and CMV-seronegative.

The chain couples TRBV25-1 to TRBJ1-4; D may be TRBD1 (6 bases). The germline V gene encodes CDR1 MGHDK and CDR2 SYGVNS. The CDR3 runs to 14 residues. The germline V and J ends were trimmed by 8 bases and 4 bases, with 14 bases remaining between them. CDR3 sequence (DNA): TGTGCCAGCGGGGGGGGCAGCCTTAATGAAAAACTGTTTTTT. It translates to CASGGGSLNEKLFF.

The V call is TRBV30, the J call TRBJ1-2, with a tentative D call TRBD1 (6 bases). The germline V and J ends were trimmed by 0 bases and 8 bases, with 10 bases remaining between them. CDR3 size: 12 residues. Germline V gene sequence: CDR1 GTSNPN, CDR2 SVGIG (reference sequence). CDR3 nucleotide sequence: TGTGCCTGGAGTGTAGCAGGGGCCGGCTACACCTTC. Translated: CAWSVAGAGYTF.

This clone is a singleton in its sample. The rearrangement joins TRBV5-4 to TRBJ1-1, with no clear D. The V gene lost 0 bases and the J gene lost 3 bases, with 9 bases spanning the gap. Germline-derived CDR1 and CDR2 are SGHNT and YYREEE (reference sequence). The CDR3 sequence is 14 residues long. The CDR3 DNA reads TGTGCCAGCAGCTTGGGAGGGTGGGACACTGAAGCTTTCTTT. Its translation: CASSLGGWDTEAFF.

The chain uses TRBV4-3 and TRBJ2-1; D may be TRBD1 (5 bases). V gave up 4 bases and J gave up 4 bases, with 17 bases separating them. The CDR3 consists of 16 residues. CDR1 is LGHNA, CDR2 YSLEER, per germline. The CDR3 region has the DNA TGCGCCAGCAGCCGCTATGGGGCCGGACAATACAATGAGCAGTTCTTC. This gives the protein CASSRYGAGQYNEQFF.

This clone appeared a single time. This chain connects TRBV19 to TRBJ2-1, with TRBD2 matching 9 bases. The CDR3 is 18 amino acids. Losses at the gene ends were 4 bases for V and 8 bases for J; bases not matched to a gene: 18. Per germline, CDR1 LNHDA and CDR2 SQIVND (reference sequence). CDR3 DNA: TGTGCCAGTAGTACACTAGCGGGTACGCCCAGTACAATGGATGAGCAGTTCTTC. Translating gives CASSTLAGTPSTMDEQFF.

The chain has TRBV7-8 and TRBJ1-1; D gene ambiguous. Germline values: CDR1 SGHVS, CDR2 FQNEAQ. This CDR3 has 13 residues. The ends were cut back, 1 base at V and 5 bases at J, with 8 bases in the middle. This chain's CDR3 is CASSLDFGTEAFF. CDR3 DNA sequence: TGTGCCAGCAGCTTAGATTTCGGTACTGAAGCTTTCTTT.

J is TRBJ2-2 and V is TRBV7-9, with D possibly matching TRBD1 (6 bases). CDR3 length: 16 residues. CDR1 SEHNR and CDR2 FQNEAQ come from the germline V gene (reference sequence). The V end was cut by 2 bases, the J end by 1 base, with 11 bases between. CDR3 amino acids: CASSLRRQENTGELFF. The CDR3 region has the DNA TGTGCCAGCAGCTTACGTCGACAGGAGAACACCGGGGAGCTGTTTTTT.